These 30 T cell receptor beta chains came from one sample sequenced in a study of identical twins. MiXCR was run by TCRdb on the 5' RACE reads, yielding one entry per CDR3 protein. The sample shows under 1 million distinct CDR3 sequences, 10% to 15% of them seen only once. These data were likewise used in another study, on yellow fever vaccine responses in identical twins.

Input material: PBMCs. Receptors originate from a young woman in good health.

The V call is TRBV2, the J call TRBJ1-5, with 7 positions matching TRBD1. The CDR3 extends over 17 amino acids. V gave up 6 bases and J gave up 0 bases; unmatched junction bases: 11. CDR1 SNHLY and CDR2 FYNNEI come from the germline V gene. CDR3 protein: CASSRTGRGYSNQPQHF. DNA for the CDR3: TGTGCCAGCAGCAGGACAGGTCGAGGGTATAGCAATCAGCCCCAGCATTTT.

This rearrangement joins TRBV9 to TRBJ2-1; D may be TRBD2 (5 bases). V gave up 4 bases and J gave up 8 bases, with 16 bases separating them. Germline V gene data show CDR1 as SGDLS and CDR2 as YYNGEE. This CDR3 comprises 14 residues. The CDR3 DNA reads TGTGCCAGCAGCCCTTCTAGCATGATGGATGAGCAGTTCTTC. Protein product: CASSPSSMMDEQFF.

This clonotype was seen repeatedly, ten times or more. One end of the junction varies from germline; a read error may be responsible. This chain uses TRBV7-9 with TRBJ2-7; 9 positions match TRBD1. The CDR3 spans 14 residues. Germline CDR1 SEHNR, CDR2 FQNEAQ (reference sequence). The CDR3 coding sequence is TGCGCCAGCAGCTTGGGACAGGGTAAATACGAGCAGTACTTC. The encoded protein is CASSLGQGKYEQYF.

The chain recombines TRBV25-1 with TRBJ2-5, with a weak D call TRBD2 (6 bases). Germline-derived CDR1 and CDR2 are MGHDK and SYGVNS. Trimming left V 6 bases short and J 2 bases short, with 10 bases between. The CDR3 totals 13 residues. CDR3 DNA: TGTGCCAGCAGCCAGACTAGGCAAGAGACCCAGTACTTC. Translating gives CASSQTRQETQYF. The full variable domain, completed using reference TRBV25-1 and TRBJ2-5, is EADIYQTPRYLVIGTGKKITLECSQTMGHDKMYWYQQDPGMELHLIHYSYGVNSTEKGDLSSESTVSRIRTEHFPLTLESARPSHTSQYLCASSQTRQETQYFGPGTRLLVL.

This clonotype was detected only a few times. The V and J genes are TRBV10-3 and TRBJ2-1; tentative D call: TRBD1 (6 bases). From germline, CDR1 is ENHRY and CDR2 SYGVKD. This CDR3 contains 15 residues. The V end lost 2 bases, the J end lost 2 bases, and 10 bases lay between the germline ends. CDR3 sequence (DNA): TGTGCCATCAGTGAGGAACAGGGCACCTACAATGAGCAGTTCTTC. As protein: CAISEEQGTYNEQFF.

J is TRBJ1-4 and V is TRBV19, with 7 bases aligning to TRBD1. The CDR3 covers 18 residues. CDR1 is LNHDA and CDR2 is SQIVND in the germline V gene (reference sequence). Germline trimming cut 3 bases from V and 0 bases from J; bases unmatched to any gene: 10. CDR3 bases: TGTGCCAGTAGTATTAGTCTGGGACAGAGAGCAACTAATGAAAAACTGTTTTTT. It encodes CASSISLGQRATNEKLFF.

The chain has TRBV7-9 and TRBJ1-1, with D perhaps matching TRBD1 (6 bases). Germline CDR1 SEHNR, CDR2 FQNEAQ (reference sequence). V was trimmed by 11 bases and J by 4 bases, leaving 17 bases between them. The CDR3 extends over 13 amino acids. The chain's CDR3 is CAGTWGAATEAFF. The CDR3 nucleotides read TGTGCCGGCACGTGGGGGGCTGCCACTGAAGCTTTCTTT.

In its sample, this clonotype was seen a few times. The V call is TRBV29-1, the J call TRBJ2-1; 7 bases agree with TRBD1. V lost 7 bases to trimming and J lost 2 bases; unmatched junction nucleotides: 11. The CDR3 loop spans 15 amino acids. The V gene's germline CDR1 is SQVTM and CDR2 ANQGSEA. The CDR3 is CSEVPGTETYNEQFF. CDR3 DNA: TGCAGCGAAGTGCCCGGGACAGAGACCTACAATGAGCAGTTCTTC.

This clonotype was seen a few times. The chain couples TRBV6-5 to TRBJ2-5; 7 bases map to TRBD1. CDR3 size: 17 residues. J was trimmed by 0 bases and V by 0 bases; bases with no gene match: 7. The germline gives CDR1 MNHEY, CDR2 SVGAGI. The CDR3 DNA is TGTGCCAGCAGTTACTCCCCGGGACAGAGAAACCAAGAGACCCAGTACTTC. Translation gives CASSYSPGQRNQETQYF.

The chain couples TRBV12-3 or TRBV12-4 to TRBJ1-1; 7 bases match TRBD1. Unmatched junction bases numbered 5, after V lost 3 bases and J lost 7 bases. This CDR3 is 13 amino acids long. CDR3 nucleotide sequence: TGTGCCAGCAGTTTCGGGACAGCGTATGAAGCTTTCTTT. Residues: CASSFGTAYEAFF.

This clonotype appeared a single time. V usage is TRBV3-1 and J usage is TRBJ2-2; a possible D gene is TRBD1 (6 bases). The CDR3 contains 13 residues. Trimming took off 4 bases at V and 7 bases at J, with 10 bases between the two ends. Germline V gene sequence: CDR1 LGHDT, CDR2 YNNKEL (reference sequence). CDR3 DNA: TGTGCCAGCAGCCTGAAGGGGGACGGGGAGCTGTTTTTT. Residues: CASSLKGDGELFF.

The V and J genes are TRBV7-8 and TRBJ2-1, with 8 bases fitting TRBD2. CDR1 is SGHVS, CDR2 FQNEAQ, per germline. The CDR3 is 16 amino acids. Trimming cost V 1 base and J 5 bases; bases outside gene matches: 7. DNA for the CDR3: TGTGCCAGCAGCTTAGGGGTTAGCGGGACTGACAATGAGCAGTTCTTC. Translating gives CASSLGVSGTDNEQFF. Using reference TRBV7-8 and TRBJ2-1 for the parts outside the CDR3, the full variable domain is GAGVSQSPRYKVAKRGQDVALRCDPISGHVSLFWYQQALGQGPEFLTYFQNEAQLDKSGLPSDRFFAERPEGSVSTLKIQRTQQEDSAVYLCASSLGVSGTDNEQFFGPGTRLTVL.

The CDR3 DNA follows: TGCAGTGCTAGTAGAGGACTAGCCGTTGTATCCGGGGAGCTGTTTTTT. This gives the protein CSASRGLAVVSGELFF. The chain couples TRBV20-1 to TRBJ2-2, with 8 bases lining up with TRBD2. With 3 bases clipped from V and 6 bases from J, the junction kept 12 bases outside the gene matches. CDR3 length: 16 amino acids. Germline V gene sequence: CDR1 DFQATT, CDR2 SNEGSKA (reference sequence).

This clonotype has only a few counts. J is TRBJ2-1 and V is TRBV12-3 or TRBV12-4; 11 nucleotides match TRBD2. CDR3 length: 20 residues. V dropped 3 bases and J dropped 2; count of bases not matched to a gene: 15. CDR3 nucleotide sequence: TGTGCCAGCAGTTTTAGGGCGGGACTAGCGGTCGGGGCGACCTACAATGAGCAGTTCTTC. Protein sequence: CASSFRAGLAVGATYNEQFF.

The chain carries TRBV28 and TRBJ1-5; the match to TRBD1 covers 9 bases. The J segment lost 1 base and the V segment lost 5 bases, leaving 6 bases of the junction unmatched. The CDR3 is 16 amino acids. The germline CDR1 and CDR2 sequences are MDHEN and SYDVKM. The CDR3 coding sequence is TGTGCCAGCAGTCCTCCGGGACAGGGCAGCAATCAGCCCCAGCATTTT. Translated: CASSPPGQGSNQPQHF.

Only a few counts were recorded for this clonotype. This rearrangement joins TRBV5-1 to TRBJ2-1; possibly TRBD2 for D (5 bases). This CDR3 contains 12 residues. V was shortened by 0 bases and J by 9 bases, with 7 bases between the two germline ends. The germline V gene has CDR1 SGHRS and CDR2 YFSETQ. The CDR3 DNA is TGCGCCAGCAGCTTGGCAGCGGCTGAGCAGTTCTTC. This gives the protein CASSLAAAEQFF.

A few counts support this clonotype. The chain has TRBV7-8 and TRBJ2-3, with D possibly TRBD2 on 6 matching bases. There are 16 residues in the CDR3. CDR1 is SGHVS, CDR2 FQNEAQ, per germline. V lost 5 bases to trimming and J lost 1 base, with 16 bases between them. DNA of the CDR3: TGTGCCAGCAGCACCCCGGGGAGGACCCGCACAGATACGCAGTATTTT. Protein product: CASSTPGRTRTDTQYF.

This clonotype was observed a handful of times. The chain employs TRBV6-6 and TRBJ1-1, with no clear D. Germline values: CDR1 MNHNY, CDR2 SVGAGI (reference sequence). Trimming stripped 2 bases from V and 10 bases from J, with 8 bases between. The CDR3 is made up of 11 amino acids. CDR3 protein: CASSYGGVAFF. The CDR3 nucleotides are TGTGCCAGCAGTTACGGCGGGGTAGCTTTCTTT.

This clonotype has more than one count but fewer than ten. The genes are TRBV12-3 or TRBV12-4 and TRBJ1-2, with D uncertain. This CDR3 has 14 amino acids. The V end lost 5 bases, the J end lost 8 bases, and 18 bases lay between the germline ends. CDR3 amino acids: CASSTGAGIDGYTF. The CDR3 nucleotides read TGTGCCAGCAGTACTGGTGCAGGTATTGACGGCTACACCTTC.

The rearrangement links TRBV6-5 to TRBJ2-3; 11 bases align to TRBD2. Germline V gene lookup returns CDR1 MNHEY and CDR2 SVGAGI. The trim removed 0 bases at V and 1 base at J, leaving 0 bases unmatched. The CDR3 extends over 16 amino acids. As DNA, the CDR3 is TGTGCCAGCAGTTACTCGGGACTAGCGGGCACAGATACGCAGTATTTT. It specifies CASSYSGLAGTDTQYF.

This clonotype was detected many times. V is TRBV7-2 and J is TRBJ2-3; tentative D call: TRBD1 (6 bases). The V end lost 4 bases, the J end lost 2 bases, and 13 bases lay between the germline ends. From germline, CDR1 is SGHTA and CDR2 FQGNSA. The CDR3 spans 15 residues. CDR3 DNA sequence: TGTGCCAGCAGCTCTACGGGACAACTCACAGATACGCAGTATTTT. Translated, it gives CASSSTGQLTDTQYF.

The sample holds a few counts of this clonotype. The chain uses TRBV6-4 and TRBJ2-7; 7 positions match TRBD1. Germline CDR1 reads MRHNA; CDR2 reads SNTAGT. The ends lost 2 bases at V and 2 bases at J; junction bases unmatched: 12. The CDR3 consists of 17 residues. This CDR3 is CASSDPPTGSPTYEQYV. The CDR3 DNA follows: TGTGCCAGCAGTGACCCTCCGACAGGGAGCCCTACCTACGAGCAGTACGTC.

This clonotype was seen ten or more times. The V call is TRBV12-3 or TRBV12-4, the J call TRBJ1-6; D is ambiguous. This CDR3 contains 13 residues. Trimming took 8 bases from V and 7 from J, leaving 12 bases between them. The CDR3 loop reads CASGRDGNSPLHF. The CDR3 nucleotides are TGTGCCAGCGGGCGGGATGGCAATTCACCCCTCCACTTT.

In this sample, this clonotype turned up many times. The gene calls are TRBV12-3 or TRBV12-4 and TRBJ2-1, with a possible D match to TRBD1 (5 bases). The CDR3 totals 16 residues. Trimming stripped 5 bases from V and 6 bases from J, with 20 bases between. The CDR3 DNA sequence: TGTGCCAGCAGTCCCCAGGCAGGGTTTGCCCTCAATGAGCAGTTCTTC. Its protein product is CASSPQAGFALNEQFF.

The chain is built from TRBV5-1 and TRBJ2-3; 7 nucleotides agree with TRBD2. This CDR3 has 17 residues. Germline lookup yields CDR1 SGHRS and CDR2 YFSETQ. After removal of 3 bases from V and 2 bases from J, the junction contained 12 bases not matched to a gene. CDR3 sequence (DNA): TGCGCCAGCAGCTCGGATCTGGAAGCGGGGAACACAGATACGCAGTATTTT. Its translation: CASSSDLEAGNTDTQYF.

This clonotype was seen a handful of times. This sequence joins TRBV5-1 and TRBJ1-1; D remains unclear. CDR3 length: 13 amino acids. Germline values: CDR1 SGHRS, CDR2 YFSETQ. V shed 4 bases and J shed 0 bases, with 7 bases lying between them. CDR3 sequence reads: CASSREMNTEAFF. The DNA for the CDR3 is TGCGCCAGCAGCAGGGAGATGAACACTGAAGCTTTCTTT.

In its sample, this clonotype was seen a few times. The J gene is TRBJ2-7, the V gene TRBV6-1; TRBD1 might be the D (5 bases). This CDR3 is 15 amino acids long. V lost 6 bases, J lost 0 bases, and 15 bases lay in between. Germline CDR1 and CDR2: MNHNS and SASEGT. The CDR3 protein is CASSPYRPSSYEQYF. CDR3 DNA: TGTGCCAGCAGCCCCTACAGGCCTAGCTCCTACGAGCAGTACTTC.

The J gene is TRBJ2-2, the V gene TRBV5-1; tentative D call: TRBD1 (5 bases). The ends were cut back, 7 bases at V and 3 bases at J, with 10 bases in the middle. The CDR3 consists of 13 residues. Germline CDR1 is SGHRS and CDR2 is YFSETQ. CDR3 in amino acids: CASADKYTGELFF. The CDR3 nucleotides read TGCGCCAGCGCGGACAAGTACACCGGGGAGCTGTTTTTT.

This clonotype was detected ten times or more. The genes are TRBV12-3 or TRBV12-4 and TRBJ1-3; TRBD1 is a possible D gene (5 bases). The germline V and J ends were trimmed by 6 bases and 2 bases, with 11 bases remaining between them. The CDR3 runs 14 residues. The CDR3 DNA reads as TGTGCCAGCAGCCTCGGGGGAGCTGGAAACACCATATATTTT. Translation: CASSLGGAGNTIYF.

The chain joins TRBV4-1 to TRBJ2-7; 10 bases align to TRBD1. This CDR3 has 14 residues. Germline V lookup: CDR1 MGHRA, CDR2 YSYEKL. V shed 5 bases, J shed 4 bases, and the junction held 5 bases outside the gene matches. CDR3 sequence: CASSTRTGGYEQYF. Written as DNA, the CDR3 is TGCGCCAGCAGCACTCGGACAGGGGGGTACGAGCAGTACTTC.